The clone carrying this T cell receptor (beta chain) was counted only a few times. Antigen specificity is unknown. This sample was included in a study of CD8 T cells in ankylosing spondylitis. The trim removed 6 bases at V and 2 bases at J, leaving 17 bases unmatched. Germline CDR1 is SGHRS and CDR2 is YFSETQ. The CDR3 totals 18 residues. Regarding the study as a whole: A TCR beta motif of eight highly homologous variants appeared characteristic of ankylosing spondylitis blood. There were earlier reports of some motif variants in reactive arthritis synovial fluid and blood.

Each TCR beta library was made by quantitative 5'-RACE that incorporated molecular barcodes. In TCRdb, the 5' RACE reads were re-called with MiXCR into one record per CDR3 protein. The sample has about 240,000 distinct CDR3 sequences; around 7.8% are singletons. The receptor's source is a male donor with ankylosing spondylitis or in good health (not recorded which). This chain uses TRBV5-1 with TRBJ2-3, with 8 bases lining up with TRBD2. The sample consisted of blood, either unsorted or a sorted T cell fraction (not recorded which). The CDR3 here is CASTTAETRTSPTDTQYF. For the CDR3, the DNA is TGCGCCAGCACCACGGCTGAAACCCGGACTAGCCCCACAGATACGCAGTATTTT.